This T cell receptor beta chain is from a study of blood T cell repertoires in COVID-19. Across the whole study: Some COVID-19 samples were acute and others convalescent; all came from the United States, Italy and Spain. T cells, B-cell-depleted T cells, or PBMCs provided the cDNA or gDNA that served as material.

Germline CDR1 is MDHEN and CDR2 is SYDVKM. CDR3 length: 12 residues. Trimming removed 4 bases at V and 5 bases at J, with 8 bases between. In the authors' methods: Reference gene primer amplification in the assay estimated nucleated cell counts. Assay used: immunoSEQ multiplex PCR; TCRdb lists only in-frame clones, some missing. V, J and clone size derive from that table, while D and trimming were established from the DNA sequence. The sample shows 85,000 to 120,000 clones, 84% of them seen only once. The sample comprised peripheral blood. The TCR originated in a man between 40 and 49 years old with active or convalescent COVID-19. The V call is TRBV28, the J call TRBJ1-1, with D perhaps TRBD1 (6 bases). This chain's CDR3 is CASSWGPTEAFF. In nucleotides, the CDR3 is TGTGCCAGCAGTTGGGGGCCGACTGAAGCTTTCTTT.